These 4 T cell receptor beta chains were sequenced from one sample in a study of shared clonotypes between healthy human individuals. Naivety among CD8 cells was defined by CD45RO negativity and positive CCR7 selection, thereby excluding terminally differentiated effector memory CD45RA+ cells. The data were produced by immunoSEQ multiplex PCR, yet TCRdb's version contains in-frame clones alone and is incomplete. Among some 800,000 clones listed, more than 85% were seen once. The sequenced sample was naive CD8+ T cells sorted from blood. Receptors were obtained from a man aged 30 to 45 in good health.

The chain recombines TRBV6-6 with TRBJ2-5; D may be TRBD1 (7 bases). V lost 2 bases and J 5 bases, leaving 15 bases between the germline ends. The CDR3 extends over 15 amino acids. Germline V gives CDR1 MNHNY, CDR2 SVGAGI (reference sequence). The CDR3 DNA follows: TGTGCCAGCAGTTACGGGCTGGCAGGGGGGGAGACCCAGTACTTC. This sequence encodes CASSYGLAGGETQYF.

This chain connects TRBV21-1 to TRBJ1-4. TRBV21-1 is a documented pseudogene. This CDR3 comprises 15 residues. CDR3 coding DNA: TGTGCCAGCAGCAAAGGGCGGGGGAGGTCTGAAAAACTGTTTTTT. Translating gives CASSKGRGRSEKLFF.

The chain employs TRBV15 and TRBJ2-1; 14 nucleotides match TRBD2. The CDR3 loop spans 16 amino acids. V lost 2 bases and J lost 6; bases outside the gene matches: 3. Germline lookup yields CDR1 LNHNV and CDR2 YYDKDF (reference sequence). CDR3 sequence reads: CATSRRGTSGGNEQFF. CDR3 DNA: TGTGCCACCAGCAGACGGGGGACTAGCGGGGGCAATGAGCAGTTCTTC.

This clone was recorded once. This rearrangement joins TRBV11-2 to TRBJ2-3, with a tentative D call TRBD2 (5 bases). This CDR3 comprises 14 residues. Germline V gives CDR1 SGHAT, CDR2 FQNNGV. V gave up 7 bases and J gave up 5 bases, with 16 bases separating them. The CDR3 coding sequence is TGTGCCAGCACCCCGGTGGCTAGCTTAGATACGCAGTATTTT. Its protein is CASTPVASLDTQYF.